One sample yielded the 15 T cell receptor beta chains listed below, sequenced in a study of shared clonotypes between healthy human individuals. Method: immunoSEQ multiplex PCR; TCRdb's copy keeps in-frame clones and lacks some. The sample carries 2 million to 2.5 million clones, approximately 94% recorded once. CD45RO-negative CD8 cells positively selected for CCR7 made up the naive population, which excluded terminally differentiated effector memory CD45RA+ cells. The sequencing input was naive CD8+ T cells sorted from blood. The source of these receptors is a man between 18 and 35 years old in good health.

The CDR3 is CAWSVLRARGEKLFF. Here the CDR3 DNA reads TGTGCCTGGAGTGTACTCAGAGCTAGGGGTGAAAAACTGTTTTTT. This chain uses TRBV30 with TRBJ1-4, with D tentatively TRBD1 (5 bases). The CDR3 contains 15 residues. Germline CDR1 reads GTSNPN; CDR2 reads SVGIG (reference sequence). Trimming took 0 bases from V and 7 from J, leaving 15 bases between them.

The DNA for the CDR3 is TGCGCCAGCAGCCAAGATGCGGACTACGAGCAGTACTTC. Translated: CASSQDADYEQYF. V and J are TRBV4-3 and TRBJ2-7; D remains unclear. Per the germline V gene, CDR1 is LGHNA and CDR2 is YSLEER. The CDR3 extends over 13 amino acids. Trimming removed 0 bases at V and 3 bases at J, with 6 bases between.

V usage is TRBV10-3 and J usage is TRBJ2-5, with 7 nucleotides matching TRBD2. This CDR3 comprises 14 residues. The J segment lost 3 bases and the V segment lost 5 bases, leaving 6 bases of the junction unmatched. The V gene's germline CDR1 is ENHRY and CDR2 SYGVKD. CDR3: CAISSGALEETQYF. CDR3 sequence (DNA): TGTGCCATCAGTAGCGGGGCCCTCGAAGAGACCCAGTACTTC.

The CDR3 loop reads CASSDFSEDKPYEQYF. CDR3 nucleotide sequence: TGCGCCAGCAGTGATTTCTCGGAGGACAAGCCCTACGAGCAGTACTTC. The chain joins TRBV10-1 to TRBJ2-7; D is perhaps TRBD1 or TRBD2 (5 bases each). Germline CDR1 WNHNN, CDR2 SYGVQD (reference sequence). Trimming removed 3 bases from V and 2 bases from J, with 17 bases in between. The CDR3 loop spans 16 amino acids.

This clone was recorded once. J is TRBJ2-7 and V is TRBV5-1; TRBD1 agrees at 10 bases. This CDR3 is built from 15 residues. Trimming at V came to 2 bases and at J to 5 bases, leaving 7 bases not matched to a gene. CDR1 and CDR2 (germline): SGHRS, YFSETQ. CDR3 region: CASSLYGQGVDEQYF. CDR3 coding DNA: TGCGCCAGCAGCTTATATGGACAGGGGGTCGACGAGCAGTACTTC.

The chain is built from TRBV7-8 and TRBJ2-1; a possible D gene is TRBD1 (5 bases). CDR1 and CDR2 from the germline V gene are SGHVS and FQNEAQ. V shed 5 bases and J shed 5 bases, with 10 bases lying between them. This CDR3 is 13 amino acids long. CDR3 DNA: TGTGCCAGCAGCCCCCCCAGGGACAATGAGCAGTTCTTC. Protein: CASSPPRDNEQFF.

The sample holds one count of this clone. The sample holds other DNA sequences that translate to the same CDR3. This chain connects TRBV4-1 to TRBJ2-5; D remains ambiguous. Germline V gives CDR1 MGHRA, CDR2 YSYEKL. Trimming removed 1 base at V and 2 bases at J, with 2 bases between. The CDR3 covers 12 residues. Written as DNA, the CDR3 is TGCGCCAGCAGCCAAGGACAAGAGACCCAGTACTTC. Translating it yields CASSQGQETQYF.

The rearrangement links TRBV6-5 to TRBJ2-3; D uncertain. Germline assignment: CDR1 MNHEY and CDR2 SVGAGI. The V and J ends lost 10 bases and 6 bases respectively, with 8 bases between them. The CDR3 is 10 residues long. The CDR3, as DNA: TGTGCCACCTATAGGGATACGCAGTATTTT. This sequence encodes CATYRDTQYF.

As DNA, the CDR3 is TGTGCCAGCGGAAACGGGGGGAGTCGTTCCTACAATGAGCAGTTCTTC. Its translation is CASGNGGSRSYNEQFF. The chain uses TRBV14 and TRBJ2-1, with 7 bases matching TRBD2. CDR1 and CDR2 (germline): SGHDN, FVKESK. Germline trimming cut 8 bases from V and 1 base from J; bases unmatched to any gene: 11. The CDR3 consists of 16 residues.

The V and J genes are TRBV11-2 and TRBJ2-1; 8 bases are shared with TRBD2. The CDR3 has 15 residues. V dropped 5 bases and J dropped 2; count of bases not matched to a gene: 5. Germline CDR1 and CDR2: SGHAT and FQNNGV. The CDR3 loop is CASSRLSGAYNEQFF. DNA of the CDR3: TGTGCCAGCAGCCGACTTAGCGGGGCCTACAATGAGCAGTTCTTC.

The chain is built from TRBV7-9 and TRBJ1-1; no definite D call. Deletions cut 8 bases from V and 2 bases from J, with 18 bases between. The CDR3 has 15 residues. Per the germline V gene, CDR1 is SEHNR and CDR2 is FQNEAQ (reference sequence). The CDR3 here is CASGEGVSLNTEAFF. CDR3 in DNA: TGTGCCAGCGGGGAGGGAGTCTCCCTCAACACTGAAGCTTTCTTT.

The J gene is TRBJ1-2, the V gene TRBV6-5, with 11 positions matching TRBD1. The germline V gene encodes CDR1 MNHEY and CDR2 SVGAGI. Unmatched junction bases numbered 7, after V lost 2 bases and J lost 11 bases. The CDR3 length is 14 residues. In nucleotides, the CDR3 is TGTGCCAGCAGTTACGGGACAGGGGGGCTTCCTTACACCTTC. This gives the protein CASSYGTGGLPYTF.

The gene calls are TRBV7-8 and TRBJ2-7; D uncertain. V was cut by 4 bases and J by 2 bases, with 6 bases left in between. The germline gives CDR1 SGHVS, CDR2 FQNEAQ. The CDR3 is 12 residues long. The CDR3 loop is CASSYQPYEQYF. CDR3 bases: TGTGCCAGCAGCTACCAGCCCTACGAGCAGTACTTC.

The chain joins TRBV14 to TRBJ1-1; D possibly corresponds to TRBD1 (5 bases). V lost 2 bases and J lost 0, with 16 bases in between. CDR1 SGHDN and CDR2 FVKESK come from the germline V gene. CDR3 size: 17 residues. Here the CDR3 DNA reads TGTGCCAGCAGCCAAATGGGGGTTAAATGGATGAACACTGAAGCTTTCTTT. Protein sequence: CASSQMGVKWMNTEAFF.

This chain links TRBV7-2 with TRBJ1-1; possibly TRBD1 for D (6 bases). This CDR3 is 17 amino acids long. Trimming pared 4 bases from V and 0 bases from J, leaving 18 bases between. The germline CDR1 and CDR2 sequences are SGHTA and FQGNSA. CDR3 loop: CASSSGPRGLMNTEAFF. The CDR3 DNA is TGTGCCAGCAGCTCAGGCCCCAGGGGACTTATGAACACTGAAGCTTTCTTT.